This T cell receptor (beta chain) stems from a study of CD8 T cells in Susac syndrome. Study-level information: Within the sequenced group of Susac syndrome patients, about 6 showed active disease and roughly eight were in remission. Blood was drawn from Susac syndrome patients while they were therapy-naive, on corticosteroids, or on intravenous immunoglobulin alone.

Random hexamers served to reverse transcribe about 0.5 to 1 ug RNA. TCRdb called the immunoSEQ multiplex PCR reads again in MiXCR, with one record for every CDR3 protein. The sample holds 130,000 or so distinct CDR3 sequences, just over 95% seen once. High-throughput TCR beta sequencing covered peripheral CD8+ and CD4+ T cells. Negative isolation was applied to CD8+ and CD4+ T cells, and FACS enrichment was applied to TEMRA cells. Input material: CD4+ T cells from PBMCs. The clonotype comes from a human donor with Susac syndrome.

The chain's CDR3 is CASSGRQVQETQYF. The CDR3 nucleotides read TGTGCCAGCAGTGGTCGGCAGGTTCAAGAGACCCAGTACTTC. The chain combines TRBV2 with TRBJ2-5; D unclear. Per germline, CDR1 SNHLY and CDR2 FYNNEI. The CDR3 totals 14 residues. Trimming cost V 4 bases and J 2 bases, with 11 bases left between them.